This TCR beta chain comes out of a study of identifying expanded T cells in peripheral blood. This clone was seen a handful of times. Its target is not known. The study, taken as a whole, reports: Clone count variance between approximately two-week samples rose with total template count.

This CDR3 is 13 amino acids long. Germline CDR1 reads SEHNR; CDR2 reads FQNEAQ (reference sequence). V gave up 6 bases and J gave up 1 base, with 9 bases separating them. Assay used: immunoSEQ multiplex PCR; TCRdb lists only in-frame clones, some missing. The sample yields approximately 90,000 clones, around nine tenths seen once. This rearrangement joins TRBV7-9 to TRBJ1-2; D may be TRBD1 (5 bases). The clonotype comes from a person aged 18-70 years in good health. Sequences were obtained from blood. Here the CDR3 reads CASSGRVNYGYTF. The CDR3 region has the DNA TGTGCCAGCAGTGGCAGGGTTAACTATGGCTACACCTTC.